This TCR beta chain appears in the sequencing data of a study of cytomegalovirus exposure and HLA in healthy donors. After removal of 4 bases from V and 5 bases from J, the junction contained 6 bases not matched to a gene. This CDR3 has 15 residues. CDR1 and CDR2 (germline): SEHNR, FQNEAQ (reference sequence). A multiplex PCR was run with 60 Vbeta primers and 13 Jbeta primers. Clones were sequenced by immunoSEQ multiplex PCR, and TCRdb holds only the in-frame ones, with some missing. This sample has under 35,000 clones, with 62% found just once. Sequences were obtained from PBMCs. V gene TRBV7-9 combines with J gene TRBJ2-5; TRBD1 matches 11 bases. This TCR came from a male donor in good health and CMV-seropositive. This chain's CDR3 is CASSSGTGGTETQYF. The CDR3 nucleotides read TGTGCCAGCAGCTCCGGGACAGGGGGTACGGAGACCCAGTACTTC.